These 24 T cell receptor beta chains originate from one sample sequenced in a study of control samples from healthy donors and cancer patients (dated by TCRdb to about 2020). Library preparation was by the immunoSEQ multiplex PCR assay. TCRdb's version of the immuneACCESS table is confined to in-frame rearrangements and falls short of the full clone set. An unresolved V gene accounts for under half of the shortfall where checked; the remainder is of unknown origin. For this sample the table gives approximately 70,000 clones, of which more than 80% were detected only once. Over 12% of the sample belongs to the ten largest clones. The sequenced material came from blood. The source of these receptors is a man aged 45-65 years in good health.

This clone was found a few times. The chain carries TRBV28 and TRBJ1-2, with 8 bases identical to TRBD1. The CDR3 extends over 13 amino acids. The V gene end was trimmed by 10 bases and the J gene end by 8 bases; junction bases not matched to a gene: 12. The germline gives CDR1 MDHEN, CDR2 SYDVKM. The CDR3 DNA follows: TGTGCCACCCCAGGGGACAGGTCGTTCGGCTACACCTTC. This encodes CATPGDRSFGYTF.

This clone occurred a few times. The chain has TRBV7-2 and TRBJ1-6; 8 bases agree with TRBD1. Germline-derived CDR1 and CDR2 are SGHTA and FQGNSA. Trimming removed 2 bases from V and 9 bases from J; junction bases left unmatched: 3. This CDR3 spans 14 amino acids. The CDR3: CASSLPGGVSPLHF. The DNA for the CDR3 is TGTGCCAGCAGCTTACCAGGGGGCGTTTCACCCCTCCACTTT.

This clone was found a few times. The gene calls are TRBV28 and TRBJ2-4, with 9 positions matching TRBD2. V gave up 1 base and J gave up 4 bases; unmatched junction bases: 5. There are 16 residues in the CDR3. Germline-derived CDR1 and CDR2 are MDHEN and SYDVKM. CDR3 in DNA: TGTGCCAGCAGTTTATTTTCAACTAGCGGGAAAAACATTCAGTACTTC. Translation gives CASSLFSTSGKNIQYF.

The chain uses TRBV4-2 and TRBJ1-6; D not certain. CDR3 length equals 12 residues. Trimming removed 0 bases at V and 10 bases at J, with 4 bases between. CDR1 is LGHNA, CDR2 YNFKEQ, per germline. The CDR3 sequence: CASSQEESPLHF. CDR3 DNA sequence: TGTGCCAGCAGCCAAGAGGAGTCACCCCTCCACTTT.

The chain couples TRBV29-1 to TRBJ2-3; no reliable D call. The V end was cut by 4 bases, the J end by 3 bases, with 11 bases between. Germline loops: CDR1 SQVTM, CDR2 ANQGSEA. The CDR3 covers 13 residues. The CDR3 loop reads CSVVRPPTDTQYF. CDR3 sequence (DNA): TGCAGCGTTGTTCGGCCTCCGACAGATACGCAGTATTTT.

The J gene is TRBJ2-1, the V gene TRBV19; TRBD1 matches 7 bases. CDR3 size: 14 residues. The V gene end was trimmed by 5 bases and the J gene end by 4 bases; junction bases not matched to a gene: 5. The germline CDR1 and CDR2 sequences are LNHDA and SQIVND (reference sequence). The CDR3 sequence: CASSFLDRYNEQFF. CDR3 in DNA: TGTGCCAGTAGTTTTCTGGACAGGTACAATGAGCAGTTCTTC.

This clone was counted between two and nine times. V gene TRBV7-4 combines with J gene TRBJ2-5, with D possibly being TRBD2 (6 bases). The ends were cut back, 8 bases at V and 5 bases at J, with 30 bases in the middle. The germline V gene has CDR1 SGHVT and CDR2 SQSDAQ. This CDR3 has 18 residues. This chain's CDR3 is CASRLKPCPEGGVETQYF. CDR3 sequence (DNA): TGTGCCAGCCGACTAAAACCCTGCCCAGAGGGAGGTGTTGAGACCCAGTACTTC.

This sequence joins TRBV9 and TRBJ2-3; TRBD2 agrees at 7 bases. Germline loops: CDR1 SGDLS, CDR2 YYNGEE. Trimming removed 0 bases from V and 3 bases from J; junction bases left unmatched: 1. This CDR3 has 14 amino acids. DNA of the CDR3: TGTGCCAGCAGCGTAGGGACTAGGACAGATACGCAGTATTTT. Translation: CASSVGTRTDTQYF.

This chain links TRBV7-2 with TRBJ2-1, with TRBD1 matching 7 bases. This CDR3 is 15 amino acids long. Germline CDR1 SGHTA, CDR2 FQGNSA. The J segment lost 5 bases and the V segment lost 3 bases, leaving 7 bases of the junction unmatched. The CDR3, as DNA: TGTGCCAGCAGCTTCGTCGGGACAGCGGACAATGAGCAGTTCTTC. The encoded protein is CASSFVGTADNEQFF.

The genes are TRBV6-2 or TRBV6-3 and TRBJ2-2; 8 positions agree with TRBD1. CDR3 length equals 17 residues. In germline, CDR1 is MNHEY, CDR2 SVGEGT. The V and J ends lost 6 bases and 0 bases, in that order; junction bases with no gene match: 9. The CDR3 spells CASSPPRQGSNTGELFF. CDR3 sequence (DNA): TGTGCCAGCAGCCCCCCTCGACAGGGGTCGAACACCGGGGAGCTGTTTTTT.

The chain combines TRBV21-1 with TRBJ2-7; TRBD1, the table's D call, was not compared with the DNA. TRBV21-1 constitutes a pseudogene. This CDR3 comprises 18 residues. CDR3 DNA sequence: TGTGCCAGCAGCAAAGCCAGGATTGACAGGGGGCCCCTCTACGAGCAGTACTTC. This codes for CASSKARIDRGPLYEQYF.

Regarding this clone: Relative to the germline gene, one junction end is altered; a read error may explain this. The chain uses TRBV12-3 or TRBV12-4 and TRBJ2-1, with 10 bases identical to TRBD2. This CDR3 comprises 12 residues. CDR3 in amino acids: CASTTSGRAPLF. CDR3 DNA sequence: TGTGCCAGCACCACCAGCGGGAGGGCCCCACTCTTC.

There are a few counts of this clone. The sample contains more than one DNA sequence encoding this CDR3. The chain uses TRBV28 and TRBJ2-7; D is undetermined. Per germline, CDR1 MDHEN and CDR2 SYDVKM. V was clipped by 5 bases and J by 2 bases, with 10 bases between them. The CDR3 sequence is 13 residues long. CDR3 nucleotides: TGTGCCAGCAGTCTCTTCGGGCCCTACGAGCAGTACTTC. Amino acid sequence: CASSLFGPYEQYF.

The rearrangement joins TRBV12-3 or TRBV12-4 to TRBJ2-7; D possibly corresponds to TRBD2 (6 bases). Trimming left V 5 bases short and J 7 bases short, with 12 bases between. This CDR3 comprises 12 residues. Here the CDR3 DNA reads TGTGCCAGCAGTCTCGGGACTCAAGAGCAGTACTTC. It codes for CASSLGTQEQYF.

The V call is TRBV7-2, the J call TRBJ2-5, with D perhaps TRBD2 (6 bases). Germline values: CDR1 SGHTA, CDR2 FQGNSA. V gave up 5 bases and J gave up 4 bases, with 14 bases separating them. This CDR3 has 14 residues. CDR3 residues: CASSHPGERETQYF. CDR3 DNA: TGTGCCAGCAGCCACCCGGGAGAACGAGAGACCCAGTACTTC.

This clone was detected a few times. This sequence joins TRBV5-1 and TRBJ1-4, with no clear D. The V gene lost 4 bases and the J gene lost 8 bases, with 12 bases spanning the gap. From germline, CDR1 is SGHRS and CDR2 YFSETQ. This CDR3 is built from 13 residues. CDR3 sequence: CASSPVWKEKLFF. DNA of the CDR3: TGCGCCAGCAGCCCCGTATGGAAGGAAAAACTGTTTTTT.

V usage is TRBV12-3 or TRBV12-4 and J usage is TRBJ2-7; D remains unclear. V gave up 1 base and J gave up 7 bases, with 5 bases separating them. The CDR3 is 11 amino acids. The CDR3 DNA reads as TGTGCCAGCAGTTTAGTTGAAGAGCAGTACTTC. This sequence encodes CASSLVEEQYF.

This clone was detected only once. The chain links TRBV12-3 or TRBV12-4 to TRBJ2-1; D could derive from TRBD1 or TRBD2 (5 bases each). The CDR3 sequence is 13 residues long. V dropped 6 bases and J dropped 10 bases, with 16 bases sitting between them. The CDR3 loop is CASSWDQLQEQFF. The CDR3 DNA reads as TGTGCCAGCAGCTGGGACCAATTGCAGGAGCAGTTCTTC.

This clone was found once. The chain recombines TRBV28 with TRBJ1-4; a weak D match, TRBD1 (6 bases). The CDR3 contains 18 residues. Germline assignment: CDR1 MDHEN and CDR2 SYDVKM. Trimming took 6 bases from V and 1 from J, leaving 21 bases between them. CDR3 sequence: CASSPKRGQLLTNEKLFF. In DNA, the CDR3 is TGTGCCAGCAGCCCGAAAAGGGGACAACTACTAACTAATGAAAAACTGTTTTTT.

The genes are TRBV7-8 and TRBJ2-7; 10 bases line up with TRBD2. V dropped 1 base and J dropped 4; count of bases not matched to a gene: 4. Germline V gene sequence: CDR1 SGHVS, CDR2 FQNEAQ. The CDR3 loop spans 15 amino acids. In DNA form, the CDR3 reads TGTGCCAGCAGCTTAGGTCCTAGCGGGAGATACGAGCAGTACTTC. This encodes CASSLGPSGRYEQYF.

The chain has TRBV10-3 and TRBJ2-3, with unresolved D. V lost 4 bases and J lost 1, with 6 bases in between. Germline V gene data show CDR1 as ENHRY and CDR2 as SYGVKD. CDR3 length: 13 residues. Here the CDR3 reads CAISGEGTDTQYF. CDR3 coding DNA: TGTGCCATCAGTGGAGAGGGCACAGATACGCAGTATTTT.

The V gene is TRBV4-1, the J gene TRBJ2-5; 7 bases line up with TRBD1. The CDR3 extends over 15 amino acids. The junction had 12 bases not matched to a gene; V was cut back by 4 bases and J by 7 bases. Germline CDR1 reads MGHRA; CDR2 reads YSYEKL. CDR3 DNA: TGCGCCAGCAGCCTATACCGGGACAGCCCAACGACCCAGTACTTC. Translated, it gives CASSLYRDSPTTQYF.

The chain links TRBV7-2 to TRBJ2-1; unclear D gene. The CDR3 sequence is 15 residues long. Trimming stripped 5 bases from V and 1 base from J, with 12 bases between. Germline CDR1 SGHTA, CDR2 FQGNSA. Here the CDR3 reads CASSLSQGSYNEQFF. The CDR3 nucleotides read TGTGCCAGCAGCCTCAGTCAAGGGTCCTACAATGAGCAGTTCTTC.

The chain combines TRBV19 with TRBJ2-5; 9 positions agree with TRBD1. The CDR3 runs 15 residues. From germline, CDR1 is LNHDA and CDR2 SQIVND (reference sequence). V shed 8 bases, J shed 4 bases, and the junction held 11 bases outside the gene matches. CDR3: CASGNKKQGAETQYF. The CDR3 nucleotides are TGTGCCAGTGGGAACAAGAAACAGGGGGCAGAGACCCAGTACTTC.